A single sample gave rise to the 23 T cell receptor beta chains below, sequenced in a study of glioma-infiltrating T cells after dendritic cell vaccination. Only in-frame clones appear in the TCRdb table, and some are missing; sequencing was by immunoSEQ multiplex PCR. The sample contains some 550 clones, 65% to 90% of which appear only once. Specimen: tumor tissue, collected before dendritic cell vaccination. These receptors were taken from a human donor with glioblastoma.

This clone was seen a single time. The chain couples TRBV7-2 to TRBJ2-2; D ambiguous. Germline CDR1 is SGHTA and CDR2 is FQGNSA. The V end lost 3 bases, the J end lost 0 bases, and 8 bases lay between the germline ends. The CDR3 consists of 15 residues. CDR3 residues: CASSLGYSNTGELFF. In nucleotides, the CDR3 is TGTGCCAGCAGCTTGGGCTACTCGAACACCGGGGAGCTGTTTTTT.

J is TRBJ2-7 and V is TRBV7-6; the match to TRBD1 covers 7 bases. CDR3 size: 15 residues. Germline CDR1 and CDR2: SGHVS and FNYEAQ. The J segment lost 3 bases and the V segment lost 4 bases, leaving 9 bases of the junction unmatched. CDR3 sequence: CASSYTGASSYEQYF. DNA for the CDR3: TGTGCCAGCAGCTACACAGGGGCTTCCAGCTACGAGCAGTACTTC.

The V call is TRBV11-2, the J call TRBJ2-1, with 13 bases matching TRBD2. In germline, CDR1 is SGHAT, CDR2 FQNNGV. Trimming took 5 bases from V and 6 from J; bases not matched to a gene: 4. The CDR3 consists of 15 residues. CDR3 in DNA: TGTGCCAGCAGCCTACGACTAGCGGGAGGCAATGAGCAGTTCTTC. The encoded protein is CASSLRLAGGNEQFF.

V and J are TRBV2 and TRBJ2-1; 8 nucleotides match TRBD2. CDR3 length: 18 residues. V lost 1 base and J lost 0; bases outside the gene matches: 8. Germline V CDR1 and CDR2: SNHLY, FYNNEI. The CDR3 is CASSEVSGTSSSYNEQFF. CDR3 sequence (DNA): TGTGCCAGCAGTGAAGTTAGCGGGACGTCGAGCTCCTACAATGAGCAGTTCTTC.

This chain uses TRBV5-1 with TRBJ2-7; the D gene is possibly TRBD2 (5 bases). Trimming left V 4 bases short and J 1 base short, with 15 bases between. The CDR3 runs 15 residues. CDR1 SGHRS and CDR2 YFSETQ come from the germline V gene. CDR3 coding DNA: TGCGCCAGCAGCGTGAACCCGGACTTGTCCTACGAGCAGTACTTC. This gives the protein CASSVNPDLSYEQYF.

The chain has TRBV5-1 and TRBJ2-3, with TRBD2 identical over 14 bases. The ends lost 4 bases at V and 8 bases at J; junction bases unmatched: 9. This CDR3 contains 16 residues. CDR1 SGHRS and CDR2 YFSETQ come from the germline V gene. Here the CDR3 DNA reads TGCGCCAGCAGCCCCTCGGGACTAGCGGGAGCGGGTACGCAGTATTTT. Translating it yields CASSPSGLAGAGTQYF. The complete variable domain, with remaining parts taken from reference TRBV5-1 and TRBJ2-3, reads KAGVTQTPRYLIKTRGQQVTLSCSPISGHRSVSWYQQTPGQGLQFLFEYFSETQRNKGNFPGRFSGRQFSNSRSEMNVSTLELGDSALYLCASSPSGLAGAGTQYFGPGTRLTVL.

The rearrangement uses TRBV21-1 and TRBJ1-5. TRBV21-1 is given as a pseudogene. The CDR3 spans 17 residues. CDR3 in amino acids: CASSSYLATWHHQPQHF. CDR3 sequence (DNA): TGTGCCAGCAGTTCGTATTTAGCTACATGGCATCATCAGCCCCAGCATTTT.

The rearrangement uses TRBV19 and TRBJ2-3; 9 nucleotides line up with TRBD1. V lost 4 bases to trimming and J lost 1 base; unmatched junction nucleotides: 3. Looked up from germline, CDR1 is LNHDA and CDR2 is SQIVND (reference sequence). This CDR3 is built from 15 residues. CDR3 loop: CASSTWTGGTDTQYF. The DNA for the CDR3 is TGTGCCAGTAGTACGTGGACAGGGGGCACAGATACGCAGTATTTT.

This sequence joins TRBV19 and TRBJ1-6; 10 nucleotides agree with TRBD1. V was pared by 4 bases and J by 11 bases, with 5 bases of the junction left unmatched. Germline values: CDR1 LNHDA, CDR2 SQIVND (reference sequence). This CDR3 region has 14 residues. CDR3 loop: CASSSGQGEAPLHF. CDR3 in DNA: TGTGCCAGTAGTAGCGGACAGGGGGAGGCACCCCTCCACTTT.

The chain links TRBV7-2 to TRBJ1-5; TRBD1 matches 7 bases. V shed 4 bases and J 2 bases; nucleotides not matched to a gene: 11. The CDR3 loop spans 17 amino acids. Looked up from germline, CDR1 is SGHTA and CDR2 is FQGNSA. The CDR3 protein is CASSSHARGVGNQPQHF. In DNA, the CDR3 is TGTGCCAGCAGCTCGCACGCCAGGGGGGTGGGCAATCAGCCCCAGCATTTT.

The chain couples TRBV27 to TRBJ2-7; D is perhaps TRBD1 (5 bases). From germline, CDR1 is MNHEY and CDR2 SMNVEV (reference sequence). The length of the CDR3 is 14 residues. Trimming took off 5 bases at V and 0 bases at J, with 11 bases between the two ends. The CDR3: CASSPDSNSYEQYF. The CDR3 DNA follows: TGTGCCAGCAGTCCCGACAGTAACTCCTACGAGCAGTACTTC.

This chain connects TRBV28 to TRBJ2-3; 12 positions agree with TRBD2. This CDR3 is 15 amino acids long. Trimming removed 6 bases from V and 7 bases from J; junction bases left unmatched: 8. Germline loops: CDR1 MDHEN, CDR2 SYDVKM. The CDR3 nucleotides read TGTGCCAGCAGCCCTAGCGGGGGGGCGGGCAATACGCAGTATTTT. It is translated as CASSPSGGAGNTQYF.

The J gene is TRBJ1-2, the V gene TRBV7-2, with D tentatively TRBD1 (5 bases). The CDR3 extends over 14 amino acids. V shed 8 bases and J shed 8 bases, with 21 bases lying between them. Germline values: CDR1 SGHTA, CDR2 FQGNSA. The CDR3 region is CASHKQEGYQGYTF. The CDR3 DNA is TGTGCCAGCCACAAACAGGAGGGGTATCAAGGCTACACCTTC.

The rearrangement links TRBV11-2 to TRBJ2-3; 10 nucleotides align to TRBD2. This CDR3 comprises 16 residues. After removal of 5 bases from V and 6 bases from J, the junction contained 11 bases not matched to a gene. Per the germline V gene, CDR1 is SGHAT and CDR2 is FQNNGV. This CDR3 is CASSQKAGGPWDTQYF. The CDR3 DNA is TGTGCCAGCAGCCAGAAAGCGGGAGGGCCGTGGGATACGCAGTATTTT.

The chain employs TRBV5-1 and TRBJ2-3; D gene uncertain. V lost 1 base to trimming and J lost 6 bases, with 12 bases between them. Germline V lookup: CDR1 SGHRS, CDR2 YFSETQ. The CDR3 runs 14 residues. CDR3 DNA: TGCGCCAGCAGCTTGTCTAGGCCCGCTGATACGCAGTATTTT. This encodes CASSLSRPADTQYF.

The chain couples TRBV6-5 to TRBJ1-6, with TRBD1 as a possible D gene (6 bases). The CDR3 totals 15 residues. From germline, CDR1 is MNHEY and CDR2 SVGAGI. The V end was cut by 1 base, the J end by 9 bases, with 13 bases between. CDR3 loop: CASSYFQGSSSPLHF. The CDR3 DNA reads TGTGCCAGCAGTTACTTTCAGGGGTCGAGTTCACCCCTCCACTTT.

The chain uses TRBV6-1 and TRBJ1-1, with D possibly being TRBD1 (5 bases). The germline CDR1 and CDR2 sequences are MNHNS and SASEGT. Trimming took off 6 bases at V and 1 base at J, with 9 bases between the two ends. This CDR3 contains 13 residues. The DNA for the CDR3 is TGTGCCAGCAGGGACAACCAGAACACTGAAGCTTTCTTT. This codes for CASRDNQNTEAFF.

CDR3 in amino acids: CASSLDTSGEWTQYF. Written as DNA, the CDR3 is TGTGCCAGCAGTTTAGACACTAGCGGGGAGTGGACCCAGTACTTC. The V call is TRBV27, the J call TRBJ2-5, with 10 bases identical to TRBD2. V lost 2 bases and J lost 7; bases outside the gene matches: 7. The CDR3 sequence is 15 residues long. Germline lookup yields CDR1 MNHEY and CDR2 SMNVEV (reference sequence).

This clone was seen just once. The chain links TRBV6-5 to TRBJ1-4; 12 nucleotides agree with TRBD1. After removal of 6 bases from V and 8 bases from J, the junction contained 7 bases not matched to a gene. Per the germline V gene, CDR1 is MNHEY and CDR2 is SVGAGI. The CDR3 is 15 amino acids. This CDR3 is CASSKEGQGAEKLFF. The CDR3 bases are TGTGCCAGCAGCAAAGAGGGACAGGGGGCGGAAAAACTGTTTTTT.

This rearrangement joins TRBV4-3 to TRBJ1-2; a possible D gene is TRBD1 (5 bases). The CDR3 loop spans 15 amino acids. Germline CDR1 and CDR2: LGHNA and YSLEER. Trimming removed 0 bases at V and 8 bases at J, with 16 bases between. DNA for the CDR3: TGCGCCAGCAGCCAAGAGGTACAGGCCACCGGGGGCTACACCTTC. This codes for CASSQEVQATGGYTF.

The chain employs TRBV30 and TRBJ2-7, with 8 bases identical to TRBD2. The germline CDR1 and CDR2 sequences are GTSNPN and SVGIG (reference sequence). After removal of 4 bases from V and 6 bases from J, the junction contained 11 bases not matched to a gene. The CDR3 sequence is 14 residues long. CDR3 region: CAWNRGGVVSEQYF. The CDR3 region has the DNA TGTGCCTGGAACCGGGGGGGGGTCGTATCCGAGCAGTACTTC.

The CDR3: CASSTSQGYEQYF. The CDR3 region has the DNA TGTGCCAGTAGTACGTCACAGGGTTACGAGCAGTACTTC. The rearrangement links TRBV19 to TRBJ2-7, with D maybe TRBD1 (6 bases). CDR3 length equals 13 residues. Trimming took off 4 bases at V and 4 bases at J, with 11 bases between the two ends. Per the germline V gene, CDR1 is LNHDA and CDR2 is SQIVND (reference sequence).

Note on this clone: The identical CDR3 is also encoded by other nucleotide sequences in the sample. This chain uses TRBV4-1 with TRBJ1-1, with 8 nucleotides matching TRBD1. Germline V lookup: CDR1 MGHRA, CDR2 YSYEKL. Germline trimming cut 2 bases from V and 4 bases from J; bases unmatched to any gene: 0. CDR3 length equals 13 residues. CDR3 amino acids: CASSQQGATEAFF. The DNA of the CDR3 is TGCGCCAGCAGCCAACAGGGGGCCACTGAAGCTTTCTTT.